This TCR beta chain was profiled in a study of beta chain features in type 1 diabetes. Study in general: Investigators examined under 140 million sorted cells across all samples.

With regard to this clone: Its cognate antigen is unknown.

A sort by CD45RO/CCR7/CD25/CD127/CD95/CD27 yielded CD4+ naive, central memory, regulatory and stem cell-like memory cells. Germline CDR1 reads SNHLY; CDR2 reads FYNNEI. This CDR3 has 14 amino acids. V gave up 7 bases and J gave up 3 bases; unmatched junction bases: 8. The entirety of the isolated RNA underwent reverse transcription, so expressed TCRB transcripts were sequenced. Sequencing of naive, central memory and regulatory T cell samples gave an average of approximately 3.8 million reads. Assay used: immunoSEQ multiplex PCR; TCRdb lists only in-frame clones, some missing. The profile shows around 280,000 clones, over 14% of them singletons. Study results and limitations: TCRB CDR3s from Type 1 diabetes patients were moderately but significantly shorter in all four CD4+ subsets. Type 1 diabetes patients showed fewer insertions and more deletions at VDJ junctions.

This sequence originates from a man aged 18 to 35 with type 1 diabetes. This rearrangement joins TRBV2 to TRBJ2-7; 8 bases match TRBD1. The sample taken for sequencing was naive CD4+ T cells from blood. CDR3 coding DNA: TGTGCCAGCATCCAGGGGGCTGGGATCTACGAGCAGTACTTC. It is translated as CASIQGAGIYEQYF.